A single sample is the source of the 14 T cell receptor beta chains below, sequenced in a study of T-cell reconstitution after alpha-beta-depleted transplantation in children. TCRbeta library preparation incorporated unique molecular identifiers. TCRdb re-derived calls from the PCR reads in MiXCR, one entry per CDR3 protein. The sample has approximately 500,000 distinct CDR3 sequences, roughly 10% seen once. This specimen consisted of PBMCs, obtained before TCRalphabeta/CD19-depleted stem cell transplant. All receptors come from a child aged 2-15 years with inherited bone marrow failure, due to receive a stem cell transplant.

This clonotype was seen more than once but under ten times. The V and J genes are TRBV19 and TRBJ1-1; no clear D. V gave up 3 bases and J gave up 5 bases, with 16 bases separating them. The germline V gene has CDR1 LNHDA and CDR2 SQIVND (reference sequence). The CDR3 runs 15 residues. CDR3 nucleotides: TGTGCCAGTAGTATCGCCCCGGAAGGGTTTACTGAAGCTTTCTTT. Its translation is CASSIAPEGFTEAFF.

This clonotype was recorded a few times. J is TRBJ2-3 and V is TRBV5-1; no clear D gene. Germline CDR1 reads SGHRS; CDR2 reads YFSETQ. V shed 0 bases and J shed 0 bases, with 11 bases lying between them. There are 16 residues in the CDR3. The CDR3 loop is CASSLVVGASTDTQYF. For the CDR3, the DNA is TGCGCCAGCAGCTTGGTGGTAGGAGCTAGCACAGATACGCAGTATTTT.

This clonotype was recorded many times. The chain employs TRBV7-8 and TRBJ2-3; possibly TRBD2 for D (6 bases). Deletions cut 5 bases from V and 2 bases from J, with 20 bases between. CDR1 SGHVS and CDR2 FQNEAQ come from the germline V gene. The CDR3 extends over 17 amino acids. CDR3 residues: CASSPGYLGGVTDTQYF. DNA of the CDR3: TGTGCCAGCAGCCCGGGGTATTTGGGGGGAGTCACAGATACGCAGTATTTT.

This clonotype came up a few times. The chain joins TRBV12-3 or TRBV12-4 to TRBJ2-7; TRBD2 matches 11 bases. CDR3 length: 15 amino acids. Germline trimming cut 11 bases from V and 5 bases from J; bases unmatched to any gene: 14. The CDR3 sequence: CAAPHSGRAEDEQYF. CDR3 DNA: TGTGCCGCCCCCCATAGCGGGAGGGCCGAGGACGAGCAGTACTTC.

This clonotype was detected many times. This chain connects TRBV15 to TRBJ2-7, with TRBD1 matching over 8 bases. Germline loops: CDR1 LNHNV, CDR2 YYDKDF (reference sequence). V shed 1 base, J shed 5 bases, and the junction held 10 bases outside the gene matches. CDR3 length: 16 amino acids. Here the CDR3 reads CATSRVGKAGGNEQYF. DNA of the CDR3: TGTGCCACCAGCAGAGTGGGGAAAGCAGGGGGCAACGAGCAGTACTTC.

This clonotype showed up many times. The gene calls are TRBV12-3 or TRBV12-4 and TRBJ2-3; D is possibly TRBD2 (5 bases). Trimming removed 6 bases from V and 0 bases from J, with 10 bases in between. CDR3 length: 14 residues. The CDR3 reads CASRPDWSTDTQYF. CDR3 DNA sequence: TGTGCCAGCAGACCGGACTGGAGCACAGATACGCAGTATTTT.

Ten or more counts support this clonotype. The rearrangement joins TRBV5-1 to TRBJ2-3, with TRBD2 identical over 11 bases. Germline CDR1 reads SGHRS; CDR2 reads YFSETQ. The CDR3 extends over 16 amino acids. V gave up 5 bases and J gave up 0 bases; unmatched junction bases: 5. The CDR3 sequence is CASRLAGVASTDTQYF. The CDR3 DNA sequence: TGCGCCAGCAGACTAGCGGGAGTCGCTAGCACAGATACGCAGTATTTT. The variable domain in full, completed from reference TRBV5-1 and TRBJ2-3, reads KAGVTQTPRYLIKTRGQQVTLSCSPISGHRSVSWYQQTPGQGLQFLFEYFSETQRNKGNFPGRFSGRQFSNSRSEMNVSTLELGDSALYLCASRLAGVASTDTQYFGPGTRLTVL.

This clonotype has at least ten counts. The chain has TRBV25-1 and TRBJ2-5, with 15 bases identical to TRBD2. The V segment lost 3 bases and the J segment 4 bases; nucleotides outside the gene matches: 3. The germline gives CDR1 MGHDK, CDR2 SYGVNS. CDR3 length: 16 amino acids. CDR3 DNA: TGTGCCAGCAGTGATCCGGGACTAGCGGGAGGAGAGACCCAGTACTTC. Protein sequence: CASSDPGLAGGETQYF.

This clonotype was seen at least ten times. J is TRBJ2-3 and V is TRBV7-9, with D perhaps being TRBD1 or TRBD2 (5 bases each). The V gene lost 0 bases and the J gene lost 1 base, with 8 bases spanning the gap. The CDR3 covers 15 residues. Germline V CDR1 and CDR2: SEHNR, FQNEAQ (reference sequence). Written as DNA, the CDR3 is TGTGCCAGCAGCTTAGCCCGGGACGGCACAGATACGCAGTATTTT. As protein: CASSLARDGTDTQYF.

The rearrangement uses TRBV4-3 and TRBJ2-1; D may correspond to TRBD1 or TRBD2 (5 bases each). The CDR3 is made up of 16 amino acids. V was trimmed by 0 bases and J by 0 bases, leaving 9 bases between them. Germline loops: CDR1 LGHNA, CDR2 YSLEER. This CDR3 reads CASSQDRDGSYNEQFF. The CDR3 region has the DNA TGCGCCAGCAGCCAAGACAGGGACGGCTCCTACAATGAGCAGTTCTTC.

The chain joins TRBV19 to TRBJ2-5; 9 positions agree with TRBD2. The V and J ends lost 1 base and 5 bases, in that order; junction bases with no gene match: 5. The CDR3 extends over 15 amino acids. Germline V gives CDR1 LNHDA, CDR2 SQIVND (reference sequence). CDR3 region: CASSIGSGRIETQYF. DNA of the CDR3: TGTGCCAGTAGTATAGGGAGCGGGAGGATCGAGACCCAGTACTTC.

This clonotype showed up many times. The chain employs TRBV20-1 and TRBJ2-3; D tentatively fits TRBD1 or TRBD2 (6 bases each). CDR3 length: 12 residues. V gave up 1 base and J gave up 6 bases, with 8 bases separating them. Germline V gene sequence: CDR1 DFQATT, CDR2 SNEGSKA (reference sequence). The CDR3 DNA is TGCAGTGCTAGAGTGGGGGGCGATACGCAGTATTTT. Translation gives CSARVGGDTQYF.

This clonotype was detected many times. The chain has TRBV6-2 or TRBV6-3 and TRBJ2-6, with D hard to call. The V gene's germline CDR1 is MNHEY and CDR2 SVGEGT. V dropped 5 bases and J dropped 2 bases, with 10 bases sitting between them. The CDR3 covers 15 residues. The CDR3 loop is CASSDFFAGANVLTF. DNA for the CDR3: TGTGCCAGCAGTGACTTCTTTGCTGGGGCCAACGTCCTGACTTTC.

This clonotype was seen repeatedly, ten times or more. The CDR3: CASSLLAGGGTDTQYF. The CDR3 bases are TGTGCCAGCAGCCTGCTAGCGGGAGGGGGCACAGATACGCAGTATTTT. The chain uses TRBV27 and TRBJ2-3; 12 positions agree with TRBD2. The CDR3 spans 16 residues. Germline V CDR1 and CDR2: MNHEY, SMNVEV (reference sequence). V trimming: 6 bases; J trimming: 1 base; junction bases outside the gene matches: 5.